The 23 T cell receptor beta chains given below trace back to one sample, sequenced in a study of T cells after yellow fever vaccination. TCRdb re-called the 5' RACE reads through MiXCR, storing one row per CDR3 protein. The repertoire has some 96,000 distinct CDR3 sequences, about 8.2% of them found once; the top ten carry 16%. The sequenced sample was CD8+ T cells not binding an NS4B(214-222) dextramer, sorted from PBMCs, obtained less than 18 days after the first yellow fever vaccination. The receptors derive from a man between 18 and 35 years old who received the YFV17D yellow fever vaccine.

The rearrangement joins TRBV13 to TRBJ2-2, with TRBD1 matching 8 bases. The CDR3 is made up of 15 amino acids. Germline V lookup: CDR1 PRHDT, CDR2 FYEKMQ (reference sequence). Trimming took 5 bases from V and 0 from J; bases not matched to a gene: 2. The CDR3, as DNA: TGTGCCAGCAGCGCAGGGGGCGCGAACACCGGGGAGCTGTTTTTT. This sequence encodes CASSAGGANTGELFF.

This clonotype was recorded many times. This chain joins TRBV29-1 and TRBJ1-1; TRBD1 is a possible D gene (6 bases). The CDR3 is 13 residues long. Per germline, CDR1 SQVTM and CDR2 ANQGSEA. The ends were cut back, 8 bases at V and 5 bases at J, with 18 bases in the middle. CDR3 loop: CSHGRGVGTEAFF. In DNA, the CDR3 is TGCAGCCATGGGAGGGGGGTTGGAACTGAAGCTTTCTTT.

This clonotype came up a few times. This chain connects TRBV6-1 to TRBJ2-5, with D perhaps matching TRBD1 or TRBD2 (6 bases each). Deletions cut 8 bases from V and 4 bases from J, with 23 bases between. Germline V gene lookup returns CDR1 MNHNS and CDR2 SASEGT. CDR3 length equals 16 residues. The CDR3: CASGGGIGLEGETQYF. The DNA for the CDR3 is TGTGCCAGCGGAGGGGGGATAGGGTTAGAGGGAGAGACCCAGTACTTC.

The J gene is TRBJ1-5, the V gene TRBV12-3 or TRBV12-4; D remains unclear. The CDR3 has 13 residues. V dropped 5 bases and J dropped 9 bases, with 14 bases sitting between them. This chain's CDR3 is CASSPGRHAPQHF. As DNA, the CDR3 is TGTGCCAGCAGTCCCGGGAGGCACGCGCCCCAGCATTTT.

The sample holds a few counts of this clonotype. V usage is TRBV7-6 and J usage is TRBJ2-7, with D maybe TRBD2 (6 bases). The CDR3 sequence is 14 residues long. The V end was cut by 3 bases, the J end by 0 bases, with 9 bases between. Germline loops: CDR1 SGHVS, CDR2 FNYEAQ. The CDR3 spells CASSFSGSSYEQYV. The CDR3 nucleotides read TGTGCCAGCAGCTTTTCCGGGAGCTCCTACGAGCAGTACGTC.

This clonotype appeared a few times. CDR3 region: CASSSSGLYTGELFF. The CDR3 coding sequence is TGTGCCAGCAGCTCTAGCGGGCTGTACACCGGGGAGCTGTTTTTT. The chain recombines TRBV7-9 with TRBJ2-2; TRBD2 agrees at 8 bases. V lost 4 bases and J lost 3; bases outside the gene matches: 4. Germline lookup yields CDR1 SEHNR and CDR2 FQNEAQ (reference sequence). This CDR3 region has 15 residues.

This clonotype was seen many times. The rearrangement links TRBV11-2 to TRBJ2-5; D is undetermined. V lost 1 base, J lost 7 bases, and 4 bases lay in between. The germline V gene encodes CDR1 SGHAT and CDR2 FQNNGV. The CDR3 totals 11 residues. The CDR3 loop reads CASSLGGTQYF. Here the CDR3 DNA reads TGTGCCAGCAGCTTAGGCGGGACCCAGTACTTC.

The V gene is TRBV20-1, the J gene TRBJ1-5; a weak D match, TRBD1 (5 bases). From germline, CDR1 is DFQATT and CDR2 SNEGSKA (reference sequence). This CDR3 comprises 18 residues. Trimming cost V 1 base and J 1 base, with 20 bases left between them. The CDR3 DNA is TGCAGTGCTAGAGGGGACGGTGCTACTGCGGGGAGCAATCAGCCCCAGCATTTT. It encodes CSARGDGATAGSNQPQHF.

In its sample, this clonotype was seen a few times. The J gene is TRBJ2-1, the V gene TRBV6-5; 9 bases align to TRBD1. J lost 8 bases, V lost 2 bases, and 4 bases had no gene match. CDR1 and CDR2 (germline): MNHEY, SVGAGI. This CDR3 contains 14 residues. This CDR3 is CASSYRDRVDEQFF. In DNA form, the CDR3 reads TGTGCCAGCAGTTACCGGGACAGGGTCGATGAGCAGTTCTTC.

The chain is built from TRBV7-9 and TRBJ1-2, with 8 bases fitting TRBD1. This CDR3 spans 13 amino acids. Germline V CDR1 and CDR2: SEHNR, FQNEAQ (reference sequence). The V segment lost 4 bases and the J segment 6 bases; nucleotides outside the gene matches: 4. DNA for the CDR3: TGTGCCAGCAGCTACGGACAGGGTGATGGCTACACCTTC. It specifies CASSYGQGDGYTF.

The table lists this clonotype with many counts. V gene TRBV15 combines with J gene TRBJ2-1; 12 positions agree with TRBD2. Germline CDR1 reads LNHNV; CDR2 reads YYDKDF (reference sequence). The length of the CDR3 is 16 residues. Trimming at V came to 4 bases and at J to 7 bases, leaving 8 bases not matched to a gene. For the CDR3, the DNA is TGTGCCACCAGCACTCGAACTAGCGGGGGGTGGAATGAGCAGTTCTTC. Translated, it gives CATSTRTSGGWNEQFF. Together with reference TRBV15 and TRBJ2-1, the CDR3 gives the full variable domain: DAMVIQNPRYQVTQFGKPVTLSCSQTLNHNVMYWYQQKSSQAPKLLFHYYDKDFNNEADTPDNFQSRRPNTSFCFLDIRSPGLGDTAMYLCATSTRTSGGWNEQFFGPGTRLTVL.

This chain connects TRBV7-9 to TRBJ2-2, with TRBD1 matching over 8 bases. Germline values: CDR1 SEHNR, CDR2 FQNEAQ (reference sequence). V trimming: 5 bases; J trimming: 4 bases; junction bases outside the gene matches: 9. There are 16 residues in the CDR3. The CDR3 is CASSPTTGAGTGELFF. For the CDR3, the DNA is TGTGCCAGCAGCCCTACGACAGGGGCAGGCACCGGGGAGCTGTTTTTT.

This clonotype has only a few counts. This chain joins TRBV20-1 and TRBJ2-7, with D unclear. Germline CDR1 and CDR2: DFQATT and SNEGSKA (reference sequence). Trimming shortened V by 3 bases and J by 2 bases, and 8 bases separated the two germline ends. This CDR3 comprises 12 residues. DNA for the CDR3: TGCAGTGCTAGGTATACCACCTACGAGCAGTACTTC. The encoded protein is CSARYTTYEQYF.

V usage is TRBV3-1 and J usage is TRBJ1-2; TRBD1 matches at 7 bases. V trimming: 0 bases; J trimming: 3 bases; junction bases outside the gene matches: 7. This CDR3 contains 16 residues. Germline V gene data show CDR1 as LGHDT and CDR2 as YNNKEL (reference sequence). CDR3 residues: CASSQEAVDRHYGYTF. The CDR3 DNA sequence: TGTGCCAGCAGCCAAGAAGCAGTGGACAGGCACTATGGCTACACCTTC.

A few counts support this clonotype. The V and J genes are TRBV29-1 and TRBJ2-3; 9 positions agree with TRBD2. The CDR3 consists of 14 residues. Germline CDR1 SQVTM, CDR2 ANQGSEA. V shed 4 bases and J 2 bases; nucleotides not matched to a gene: 4. CDR3 sequence: CSVARGGLTDTQYF. In DNA, the CDR3 is TGCAGCGTTGCGCGGGGGGGGCTCACAGATACGCAGTATTTT.

The V call is TRBV27, the J call TRBJ2-2; a possible D gene is TRBD1 (5 bases). The germline CDR1 and CDR2 sequences are MNHEY and SMNVEV (reference sequence). The CDR3 sequence is 13 residues long. V gave up 3 bases and J gave up 6 bases, with 8 bases separating them. CDR3: CASSFQGSGELFF. As DNA, the CDR3 is TGTGCCAGCAGTTTCCAGGGCTCCGGGGAGCTGTTTTTT.

The chain carries TRBV4-3 and TRBJ2-7; TRBD2 matches 10 bases. Germline V gene sequence: CDR1 LGHNA, CDR2 YSLEER. The V segment lost 0 bases and the J segment 5 bases; nucleotides outside the gene matches: 4. The CDR3 is made up of 15 amino acids. DNA for the CDR3: TGCGCCAGCAGCCAAGATCGGGGACTAGCGAACGAGCAGTACGTC. It yields the protein CASSQDRGLANEQYV.

The sample holds a few counts of this clonotype. V usage is TRBV4-1 and J usage is TRBJ2-1, with D unclear. The CDR3 has 14 amino acids. Per germline, CDR1 MGHRA and CDR2 YSYEKL. The V and J ends lost 1 base and 8 bases respectively, with 12 bases between them. In nucleotides, the CDR3 is TGCGCCAGCAGCCAAGTAAGGATGGGGTATGAGCAGTTCTTC. This encodes CASSQVRMGYEQFF.

The rearrangement uses TRBV9 and TRBJ1-1, with TRBD1 matching 7 bases. The CDR3 has 17 amino acids. Germline CDR1 reads SGDLS; CDR2 reads YYNGEE. V shed 4 bases and J 4 bases; nucleotides not matched to a gene: 16. CDR3 sequence (DNA): TGTGCCAGCAGCTTGTCCACAGGGGCCCCGGACGTCACTGAAGCTTTCTTT. This translates into CASSLSTGAPDVTEAFF.

This chain uses TRBV4-1 with TRBJ2-3; possibly TRBD2 for D (6 bases). Trimming took off 3 bases at V and 1 base at J, with 14 bases between the two ends. This CDR3 region has 16 residues. Germline V gives CDR1 MGHRA, CDR2 YSYEKL. The CDR3 nucleotides are TGCGCCAGCAGCCACAATGCGGGGATCGGCACAGATACGCAGTATTTT. Its translation is CASSHNAGIGTDTQYF.

This clonotype has more than one count but fewer than ten. The CDR3 reads CASSYSGADEAFF. For the CDR3, the DNA is TGTGCCAGCAGTTACTCCGGGGCGGATGAAGCTTTCTTT. The genes are TRBV6-2 or TRBV6-3 and TRBJ1-1; D might be TRBD1 (5 bases). Germline assignment: CDR1 MNHEY and CDR2 SVGEGT. This CDR3 comprises 13 residues. V was cut by 0 bases and J by 7 bases, with 9 bases left in between.

The chain is built from TRBV4-3 and TRBJ2-1; D perhaps matches TRBD1 (6 bases). Trimming removed 0 bases at V and 2 bases at J, with 20 bases between. Germline-derived CDR1 and CDR2 are LGHNA and YSLEER. The CDR3 totals 19 residues. The CDR3 spells CASSQDLFGTPIPYNEQFF. The CDR3 coding sequence is TGCGCCAGCAGCCAAGATCTCTTCGGGACACCAATTCCCTACAATGAGCAGTTCTTC.

A remark on this clonotype: A read error is possible here, since a much larger clone lies one base away. The V and J genes are TRBV9 and TRBJ1-2; weak D call: TRBD1 (6 bases). The CDR3 is 15 residues long. Germline loops: CDR1 SGDLS, CDR2 YYNGEE. In DNA, the CDR3 is TGTCCCAGCAGCGCGGACAGCTCTGTTAACTATGGCTACACCTTC. The encoded protein is CPSSADSSVNYGYTF.